This T cell receptor (beta chain) stems from a study of T cell responses to AZD1222 COVID-19 vaccine. Notes on the study in general: The donors showed a predominance of white British ancestry and of females, with possible underestimation of clonal diversity. Spike-specific TCR repertoires showed rising breadth and depth after two AZD1222 doses. Vaccine-related CD4 TCRs covered spike, predominating at 160-218 and 743-854.

With 4 bases removed from V and 7 bases from J, the gap between germline ends came to 13 bases. CDR3 length: 13 residues. Germline loops: CDR1 SGHVS, CDR2 FNYEAQ. This clone occurred once. The antigen remains undetermined. The table came from immunoSEQ multiplex PCR; TCRdb's copy has only in-frame clones and leaves some out. The profile shows about 150,000 clones, 80% to 90% of them singletons. The source was peripheral blood, collected 28 days after the second AZD1222 dose. The chain couples TRBV7-6 to TRBJ1-1; tentative D call: TRBD1 (5 bases). The source is an adult who received the AZD1222 COVID-19 vaccine. The CDR3: CASSSPGTFEAFF. CDR3 nucleotides: TGTGCCAGCAGCTCTCCTGGGACGTTTGAAGCTTTCTTT.